These 6 T cell receptor beta chains were all obtained from the same sample, sequenced in a study of T-cell memory formation after mild COVID-19. TCRdb processed the 5' RACE reads anew with MiXCR; each CDR3 protein has one entry. The sample has under 200,000 distinct CDR3 sequences; under 14% are singletons. Source material: PBMCs or a T cell subset sorted from them (not recorded which). These receptors all stem from a man younger than 35 who had mild COVID-19 (a few samples of this study predate the infection). Cell type and time point are not known.

V and J are TRBV5-1 and TRBJ1-2, with 10 bases identical to TRBD1. CDR3 length: 14 amino acids. The V segment lost 4 bases and the J segment 3 bases; nucleotides outside the gene matches: 3. Germline CDR1 SGHRS, CDR2 YFSETQ. The CDR3 region has the DNA TGCGCCAGCAGCGGGGGACAGGGGTACTATGGCTACACCTTC. Its protein product is CASSGGQGYYGYTF.

The rearrangement joins TRBV28 to TRBJ2-2; D gene uncertain. V was pared by 6 bases and J by 5 bases, with 10 bases between. CDR3 length: 13 amino acids. Looked up from germline, CDR1 is MDHEN and CDR2 is SYDVKM. Written as DNA, the CDR3 is TGTGCCAGCAGACAAGGAACGACCGGGGAGCTGTTTTTT. Translation gives CASRQGTTGELFF.

At least ten counts were recorded for this clonotype. CDR3 loop: CASSRGTGDYGYTF. CDR3 coding DNA: TGCGCCAGCAGCCGAGGGACAGGCGATTATGGCTACACCTTC. The rearrangement uses TRBV4-3 and TRBJ1-2; TRBD1 matches 8 bases. Germline CDR1 and CDR2: LGHNA and YSLEER. The junction had 6 bases not matched to a gene; V was cut back by 4 bases and J by 5 bases. CDR3 length: 14 residues.

This clonotype was detected only a few times. This rearrangement joins TRBV24-1 to TRBJ2-5; 8 bases line up with TRBD1. V lost 10 bases, J lost 5 bases, and 8 bases stayed unmatched. The germline V gene has CDR1 KGHDR and CDR2 SFDVKD. The CDR3 length is 13 residues. The CDR3 coding sequence is TGTGCCACTAGTCGTACAGGGGGGGAGACCCAGTACTTC. Its protein product is CATSRTGGETQYF.

Ten or more counts support this clonotype. The V and J genes are TRBV4-1 and TRBJ2-1; 7 bases line up with TRBD1. From germline, CDR1 is MGHRA and CDR2 YSYEKL. The CDR3 is 15 residues long. The J segment lost 1 base and the V segment lost 4 bases, leaving 4 bases of the junction unmatched. The DNA of the CDR3 is TGCGCCAGCAGCCCAGACAGGGCGTCCTACAATGAGCAGTTCTTC. Amino acids: CASSPDRASYNEQFF.

The chain uses TRBV13 and TRBJ2-3; D might be TRBD1 or TRBD2, each matching 6 bases. With 3 bases removed from V and 4 bases from J, the gap between germline ends came to 17 bases. Germline CDR1 is PRHDT and CDR2 is FYEKMQ (reference sequence). The CDR3 runs to 16 residues. CDR3 sequence reads: CASSFGGGRGADTQYF. The CDR3, as DNA: TGTGCCAGCAGCTTCGGAGGGGGGCGAGGGGCAGATACGCAGTATTTT.